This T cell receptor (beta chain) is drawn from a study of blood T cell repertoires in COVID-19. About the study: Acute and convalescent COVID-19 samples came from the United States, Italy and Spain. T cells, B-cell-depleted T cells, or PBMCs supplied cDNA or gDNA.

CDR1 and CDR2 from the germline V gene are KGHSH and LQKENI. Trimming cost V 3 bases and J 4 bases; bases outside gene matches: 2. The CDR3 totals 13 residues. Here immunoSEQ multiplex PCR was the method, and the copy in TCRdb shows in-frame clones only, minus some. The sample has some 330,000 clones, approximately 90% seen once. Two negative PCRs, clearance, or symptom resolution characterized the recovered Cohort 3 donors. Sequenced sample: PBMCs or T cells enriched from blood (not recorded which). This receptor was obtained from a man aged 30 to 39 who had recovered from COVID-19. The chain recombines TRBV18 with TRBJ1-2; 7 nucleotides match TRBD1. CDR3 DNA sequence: TGTGCCAGCTCACCGGGACAGATCTATGGCTACACCTTC. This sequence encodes CASSPGQIYGYTF.